Below, one TCR beta chain is given with its context. Its antigen is unknown. The CDR3 length is 11 residues. These data are taken from a study of shared clonotypes between healthy human individuals. In the study overall: The people who gave samples were a couple of women and a few men aged 18 to 49. Findings of the study overall: Memory subsets generally showed smaller estimated richness than naive subsets did. The study found roughly 5.3% of naive CD4 clonotypes shared across a few donors.

CD45RO+ cells went into CD8 memory alongside CCR7-negative CD45RA+ TemRA cells. Generated by immunoSEQ multiplex PCR, the TCRdb table keeps only in-frame clones and is missing some. In the table there are about 110,000 clones, around 73% of which are singletons. The chain is built from TRBV12-2 and TRBJ2-3. TRBV12-2 is a listed pseudogene. This receptor was taken from a woman in her thirties in good health. Input material: memory CD8+ T cells sorted from blood. The subset was: CD45RO+ cells pooled with CCR7-negative TemRA cells. The CDR3 nucleotides read TGTGCAAGTCGCTTAGAAGATACGCAGTATTTT. As protein: CASRLEDTQYF.